A single sample gave rise to the 27 T cell receptor beta chains below, sequenced in a study of tumor and adjacent non-tumor tissue in lung cancer. TCRbeta libraries were built with three rounds of nested PCR, modified from ARM-PCR. TCRdb called the multiplex PCR reads again in MiXCR, with one record for every CDR3 protein. The table shows 120,000 to 150,000 distinct CDR3 sequences, with roughly 66% occurring only once. RNA was extracted from bulk tissue without any cell sorting. Source material: lung tumor tissue. The origin of the receptors is a man aged 60-69 years with small cell lung cancer.

This clonotype was found a few times. V is TRBV30 and J is TRBJ1-1, with D maybe TRBD1 (5 bases). The CDR3 has 13 residues. From germline, CDR1 is GTSNPN and CDR2 SVGIG (reference sequence). V lost 0 bases to trimming and J lost 6 bases, with 11 bases between them. In DNA, the CDR3 is TGTGCCTGGAGTGTACCGGGGGTACCTGAAGCTTTCTTT. Its translation: CAWSVPGVPEAFF. Combining the CDR3 with reference TRBV30 and TRBJ1-1 gives the whole variable domain SQTIHQWPATLVQPVGSPLSLECTVEGTSNPNLYWYRQAAGRGLQLLFYSVGIGQISSEVPQNLSASRPQDRQFILSSKKLLLSDSGFYLCAWSVPGVPEAFFGQGTRLTVV.

The rearrangement links TRBV11-3 to TRBJ1-1; tentative D call: TRBD1 (6 bases). In germline, CDR1 is SGHNT, CDR2 YENEEA. Trimming stripped 6 bases from V and 12 bases from J, with 23 bases between. This CDR3 is built from 14 residues. CDR3 loop: CASRFIAGAGETFF. CDR3 nucleotide sequence: TGTGCCAGCAGGTTCATCGCAGGGGCCGGAGAAACTTTCTTT.

As concerns this clonotype: A much larger clone lies a single base off, so this may be a read error. The chain couples TRBV20-1 to TRBJ1-2; 8 nucleotides line up with TRBD1. Germline V gene lookup returns CDR1 DFQATT and CDR2 SNEGSKA (reference sequence). CDR3 size: 15 residues. With V trimmed by 5 bases and J by 1 base, 9 bases remained unmatched. The CDR3 DNA sequence: TGCAGTGCTCGGGACAGGAGGAATTTTAACTATGGCTACACCTTC. This gives the protein CSARDRRNFNYGYTF.

This clonotype was counted once. The junction departs from the called germline gene at one end, perhaps through a read error. The J gene is TRBJ2-3, the V gene TRBV5-4, with 8 nucleotides matching TRBD2. Germline V gene sequence: CDR1 SGHNT, CDR2 YYREEE (reference sequence). CDR3 size: 17 residues. The CDR3 here is CVSSWGPSSGLADMQYF. In nucleotides, the CDR3 is TGTGTCAGCAGCTGGGGGCCCTCTAGCGGGTTGGCAGATATGCAGTATTTT.

As DNA, the CDR3 is TGTGCCAGCAGCTTCATGATCAAAAATGAGCAGTTCTTC. This translates into CASSFMIKNEQFF. The genes are TRBV11-2 and TRBJ2-1; D call uncertain. The CDR3 is made up of 13 amino acids. Per the germline V gene, CDR1 is SGHAT and CDR2 is FQNNGV. V was clipped by 3 bases and J by 7 bases, with 10 bases between them.

The chain recombines TRBV28 with TRBJ2-7; possibly TRBD1 for D (6 bases). V was shortened by 7 bases and J by 7 bases, with 11 bases between the two germline ends. CDR3 length equals 11 residues. The germline CDR1 and CDR2 sequences are MDHEN and SYDVKM. The CDR3 DNA follows: TGTGCCAGCATCAAAAGGGGGGAGCAGTACTTC. It encodes CASIKRGEQYF. Supplemented by reference TRBV28 and TRBJ2-7, the full variable domain reads DVKVTQSSRYLVKRTGEKVFLECVQDMDHENMFWYRQDPGLGLRLIYFSYDVKMKEKGDIPEGYSVSREKKERFSLILESASTNQTSMYLCASIKRGEQYFGPGTRLTVT.

Notes on this clonotype: Relative to the germline gene, one junction end is altered; a read error may explain this. The chain couples TRBV29-1 to TRBJ2-5; no definite D call. This CDR3 spans 14 amino acids. Per germline, CDR1 SQVTM and CDR2 ANQGSEA. The CDR3 spells CIVEVGSSQETQYF. In DNA form, the CDR3 reads TGCATCGTTGAGGTCGGCAGTTCCCAAGAGACCCAGTACTTC. The whole variable domain, remainder taken from reference TRBV29-1 and TRBJ2-5, is SAVISQKPSRDICQRGTSLTIQCQVDSQVTMMFWYRQQPGQSLTLIATANQGSEATYESGFVIDKFPISRPNLTFSTLTVSNMSPEDSSIYLCIVEVGSSQETQYFGPGTRLLVL.

With respect to this clonotype: One end of the junction varies from germline; a read error may be responsible. The V gene is TRBV6-1, the J gene TRBJ2-6; D call uncertain. The CDR3 is made up of 14 amino acids. The germline gives CDR1 MNHNS, CDR2 SASEGT. CDR3 region: CASGHSDWSNVLTF. The CDR3 nucleotides are TGTGCCAGCGGTCACTCTGATTGGTCCAACGTACTGACTTTC.

A note on this clonotype: At one boundary the junction diverges from the germline segment, which might be a read error. V gene TRBV20-1 combines with J gene TRBJ2-3; no clear D gene. The germline V gene encodes CDR1 DFQATT and CDR2 SNEGSKA (reference sequence). This CDR3 spans 12 amino acids. The CDR3 loop reads CTAREIADTQYF. DNA for the CDR3: TGCACTGCTAGAGAAATAGCAGATACGCAGTATTTT.

This clonotype is a singleton in its sample. At one end the junction does not follow the germline gene, possibly because of a read error. This chain joins TRBV6-2 or TRBV6-3 and TRBJ2-1, with D unclear. Germline V gene lookup returns CDR1 MNHEY and CDR2 SVGEGT. The CDR3 consists of 15 residues. The CDR3: CASRHTNRIYNKQFF. CDR3 in DNA: TGTGCTAGCAGACATACTAACCGAATTTACAATAAGCAGTTCTTC.

A remark on this clonotype: Being one base from a much bigger clone, this may be a read error. The chain recombines TRBV28 with TRBJ2-7, with D hard to call. Germline CDR1 is MDHEN and CDR2 is SYDVKM. The CDR3 is 14 residues long. This CDR3 reads CVSSLGYFSYEQYF. In DNA form, the CDR3 reads TGTGTCAGCAGTTTAGGGTACTTCTCCTACGAGCAGTACTTC.

This clonotype is medium-sized within its sample. The chain is built from TRBV4-2 and TRBJ2-5; 8 positions match TRBD1. Germline CDR1 reads LGHNA; CDR2 reads YNFKEQ. This CDR3 comprises 16 residues. J gave up 5 bases and V 5 bases, and 13 bases lay outside the gene matches. CDR3 protein: CASSNYRTGRLETQYF. The CDR3 coding sequence is TGTGCCAGCAGCAACTACCGGACAGGGAGGTTGGAGACCCAGTACTTC.

Points on this clonotype: This may be a read error: a much more frequent sequence differs by one nucleotide. CDR3 loop: CATSDFGSGPYNEQFF. The CDR3 DNA reads as TGTGCCACCAGTGATTTTGGTAGCGGACCTTACAATGAGCAGTTCTTC. The chain is built from TRBV24-1 and TRBJ2-1; D perhaps matches TRBD2 (6 bases). V lost 1 base, J lost 4 bases, and 13 bases lay in between. Germline V CDR1 and CDR2: KGHDR, SFDVKD. The CDR3 consists of 16 residues.

For this clonotype: A clone one base away is much larger, so this may be a read error. V gene TRBV5-4 combines with J gene TRBJ2-1; TRBD1 agrees at 9 bases. Germline CDR1 SGHNT, CDR2 YYREEE (reference sequence). The CDR3 runs to 16 residues. The junction had 7 bases not matched to a gene; V was cut back by 4 bases and J by 2 bases. The CDR3 bases are TGTGCCAGCAGCAGAGGACAGGGGAAAGCCTACAATGAGCAGTTCTTC. Protein product: CASSRGQGKAYNEQFF.

About this clonotype itself: Being one base from a much bigger clone, this may be a read error. The chain carries TRBV5-1 and TRBJ1-1; maybe TRBD1 (5 bases). The CDR3 contains 13 residues. Per the germline V gene, CDR1 is SGHRS and CDR2 is YFSETQ. In DNA, the CDR3 is TGCGCCAGCAACTTGGAAAGGCGGGGCGCGGCTTTCTTT. This translates into CASNLERRGAAFF.

V gene TRBV6-1 combines with J gene TRBJ2-5, with 9 bases identical to TRBD2. V trimming: 5 bases; J trimming: 2 bases; junction bases outside the gene matches: 3. The CDR3 length is 14 residues. The germline V gene encodes CDR1 MNHNS and CDR2 SASEGT. The CDR3 is CASSRLAEQETQYF. The CDR3 DNA reads TGTGCCAGCAGTAGACTAGCGGAGCAAGAGACCCAGTACTTC.

As regards this clonotype: A much larger clone is a single base away; this may be a read error. The chain recombines TRBV6-6 with TRBJ2-4; 10 nucleotides align to TRBD2. The CDR3 totals 15 residues. Germline V gives CDR1 MNHNY, CDR2 SVGAGI (reference sequence). The CDR3, as DNA: TGTGTCACCAGAAGCGGGAGGGCGACCAAAAACATTCAGTACTTC. As protein: CVTRSGRATKNIQYF.

As to this clonotype: A much more abundant neighbour one base away suggests this may be a read error. The rearrangement uses TRBV29-1 and TRBJ2-5; maybe TRBD1 (6 bases). Looked up from germline, CDR1 is SQVTM and CDR2 is ANQGSEA. Trimming removed 3 bases at V and 2 bases at J, with 19 bases between. CDR3 size: 16 residues. Here the CDR3 DNA reads TGCAGCGTTGATGGGCTAGGGGGAGCCCTTCAAGAGACCCAGTACTTC. This sequence encodes CSVDGLGGALQETQYF.

As for this clonotype: This CDR3 fails to terminate in the conserved phenylalanine or tryptophan, so it likely reflects a read error. The CDR3 region is CASSGPLTGNMKNTEAFS. In DNA, the CDR3 is TGCGCCAGCAGCGGGCCTCTGACAGGGAACATGAAGAACACTGAAGCTTTCTCT. The chain joins TRBV4-1 to TRBJ1-1, with 7 bases that match TRBD1. The CDR3 consists of 18 residues. Germline CDR1 MGHRA, CDR2 YSYEKL. Unmatched junction bases numbered 16, after V lost 5 bases and J lost 1 base.

Notes on this clonotype: At one of its ends the junction is not consistent with the germline gene, which may arise from a read error. The chain has TRBV28 and TRBJ1-2, with D perhaps matching TRBD1 (5 bases). The CDR3 is 13 amino acids. The V gene's germline CDR1 is MDHEN and CDR2 SYDVKM. In nucleotides, the CDR3 is TGTACCAGCAATTTAGGAGGGGTGGACAGCTACACCTTC. Encoded protein: CTSNLGGVDSYTF.

This clonotype appeared a single time. The germline gene is not matched at one end of the junction; a read error may be the cause. The rearrangement joins TRBV6-5 to TRBJ1-4; 8 nucleotides agree with TRBD1. The germline gives CDR1 MNHEY, CDR2 SVGAGI. The CDR3 totals 15 residues. The CDR3 sequence is CASSLPTGEGEELFF. The DNA of the CDR3 is TGTGCCAGCAGTCTCCCGACAGGGGAGGGTGAAGAACTGTTTTTT.

In regard to this clonotype: Possible read error: a much larger clone is one base away. The V and J genes are TRBV20-1 and TRBJ1-1; tentative D call: TRBD1 (5 bases). This CDR3 contains 14 residues. Germline V gene lookup returns CDR1 DFQATT and CDR2 SNEGSKA (reference sequence). For the CDR3, the DNA is TGCAGTGCTGGAGGGGTCGCAGGGTCCACTGAAGTTTTCTTT. Its translation: CSAGGVAGSTEVFF.

The sample holds many counts of this clonotype. The chain is built from TRBV11-3 and TRBJ2-3, with TRBD2 identical over 9 bases. The germline CDR1 and CDR2 sequences are SGHNT and YENEEA. This CDR3 is 16 amino acids long. V gave up 5 bases and J gave up 0 bases; unmatched junction bases: 6. The CDR3 protein is CASSNSGSLSTDTQYF. The DNA for the CDR3 is TGTGCCAGCAGCAATAGCGGGAGCCTTAGCACAGATACGCAGTATTTT. The full variable domain, with the rest looked up from reference TRBV11-3 and TRBJ2-3, is EAGVVQSPRYKIIEKKQPVAFWCNPISGHNTLYWYLQNLGQGPELLIRYENEEAVDDSQLPKDRFSAERLKGVDSTLKIQPAELGDSAVYLCASSNSGSLSTDTQYFGPGTRLTVL.

The V gene is TRBV5-1, the J gene TRBJ2-3; 8 bases match TRBD2. The CDR3 spans 17 residues. Losses at the gene ends were 7 bases for V and 3 bases for J; bases not matched to a gene: 16. Germline V lookup: CDR1 SGHRS, CDR2 YFSETQ. CDR3 in DNA: TGCGCCAGCGGCTCCGGATTAGCGGGACATGGTACAGATACGCAGTATTTT. Its protein is CASGSGLAGHGTDTQYF.

The chain employs TRBV29-1 and TRBJ2-1; D is possibly TRBD1 (5 bases). The CDR3 extends over 14 amino acids. Germline CDR1 SQVTM, CDR2 ANQGSEA. The V and J ends lost 5 bases and 7 bases respectively, with 18 bases between them. CDR3 sequence: CSVTDSGWINEQFF. CDR3 nucleotide sequence: TGCAGCGTTACCGACAGTGGCTGGATAAATGAGCAGTTCTTC.

Turning to this clonotype: This may arise from a read error, as a much more abundant clone is one base away. DNA of the CDR3: TGCGGTGATCGTCCAGATACTTTAGAGACCCAGTACTTC. This codes for CGDRPDTLETQYF. The J gene is TRBJ2-5, the V gene TRBV20-1; D is unresolved. CDR3 size: 13 residues. Germline CDR1 and CDR2: DFQATT and SNEGSKA (reference sequence).

Concerning this clonotype: A much larger clonotype is one base distant, so this may be a read error. The chain carries TRBV5-4 and TRBJ2-7, with a tentative D call TRBD2 (5 bases). CDR1 and CDR2 (germline): SGHNT, YYREEE (reference sequence). V lost 6 bases to trimming and J lost 3 bases, with 16 bases between them. The CDR3 is 14 amino acids. CDR3 region: CASTYERTLYEQYF. The CDR3 DNA sequence: TGTGCCAGCACCTATGAGCGGACGCTCTACGAGCAGTACTTC.